These 25 T cell receptor beta chains came from one sample sequenced in a study of identical twins. TCRdb itself ran the 5' RACE reads through MiXCR, one entry per CDR3 protein. The sample records around 280,000 distinct CDR3 sequences, more than 6.5% being singletons. The same sample was also studied in work on yellow fever vaccine responses in identical twins.

Material for sequencing was memory (CD45RO+) T cells sorted from blood. The receptors were sampled from a woman aged 18-30 years in good health.

This clonotype was counted a few times. The chain joins TRBV21-1 to TRBJ1-5; the D segment call TRBD1 is taken from the table without a DNA check. TRBV21-1 is annotated as a pseudogene. The CDR3 has 16 amino acids. In DNA, the CDR3 is TGTGCCAGCCGCCGATACAGGGGGCCATACAATCAGCCCCAGCATTTT. It specifies CASRRYRGPYNQPQHF.

This clonotype was detected a few times. This chain joins TRBV19 and TRBJ1-2; D remains unclear. The V end was cut by 5 bases, the J end by 0 bases, with 13 bases between. Germline loops: CDR1 LNHDA, CDR2 SQIVND (reference sequence). CDR3 length equals 15 residues. Here the CDR3 reads CASSLRRGPNYGYTF. The CDR3 nucleotides are TGTGCCAGTAGTCTCCGACGAGGACCTAACTATGGCTACACCTTC.

The chain joins TRBV29-1 to TRBJ1-2; D is undetermined. The CDR3 spans 12 residues. V lost 4 bases to trimming and J lost 8 bases, with 14 bases between them. Germline V gives CDR1 SQVTM, CDR2 ANQGSEA. The CDR3, as DNA: TGCAGCGTTGTGGGCACGCCGGGAGGCTACACCTTC. Protein: CSVVGTPGGYTF.

This clonotype has more than one count but fewer than ten. This chain connects TRBV7-9 to TRBJ2-7; possibly TRBD2 for D (6 bases). CDR1 and CDR2 (germline): SEHNR, FQNEAQ (reference sequence). This CDR3 has 11 residues. V lost 8 bases and J 2 bases, leaving 7 bases between the germline ends. CDR3 bases: TGTGCCAGCGGGAGGACCTACGAGCAGTACTTC. As protein: CASGRTYEQYF.

This clonotype occurred a few times. V gene TRBV7-2 combines with J gene TRBJ2-1, with 10 bases aligning to TRBD1. V shed 5 bases, J shed 4 bases, and the junction held 11 bases outside the gene matches. Germline-derived CDR1 and CDR2 are SGHTA and FQGNSA. This CDR3 comprises 17 residues. The CDR3 nucleotides are TGTGCCAGCAGCCCACTGGCGGGACAGGGGTTATACAATGAGCAGTTCTTC. Amino acids: CASSPLAGQGLYNEQFF.

This clonotype was seen at least ten times. The chain couples TRBV12-3 or TRBV12-4 to TRBJ2-5; 13 bases agree with TRBD2. V lost 5 bases to trimming and J lost 1 base; unmatched junction nucleotides: 4. This CDR3 contains 16 residues. The CDR3 DNA is TGTGCCAGCAGTCCCCGGACTAGCGGGGGCCAAGAGACCCAGTACTTC. Its protein product is CASSPRTSGGQETQYF.

This clonotype occurred a few times. The V gene is TRBV15, the J gene TRBJ2-3; 8 bases are shared with TRBD2. CDR1 and CDR2 (germline): LNHNV, YYDKDF (reference sequence). The CDR3 is 15 residues long. The junction had 7 bases not matched to a gene; V was cut back by 5 bases and J by 3 bases. CDR3 sequence: CATSGWGGGTDTQYF. CDR3 sequence (DNA): TGTGCCACCAGCGGGTGGGGCGGGGGGACAGATACGCAGTATTTT.

This clonotype was detected ten times or more. The V call is TRBV12-3 or TRBV12-4, the J call TRBJ2-1; 7 bases map to TRBD2. After removal of 5 bases from V and 3 bases from J, the junction contained 7 bases not matched to a gene. The CDR3 runs to 15 residues. The CDR3 here is CASSPSGTLYNEQFF. DNA of the CDR3: TGTGCCAGCAGTCCAAGCGGGACCCTCTACAATGAGCAGTTCTTC.

V is TRBV10-3 and J is TRBJ1-2; tentative D call: TRBD1 (5 bases). The V gene's germline CDR1 is ENHRY and CDR2 SYGVKD. This CDR3 region has 13 residues. V was pared by 7 bases and J by 3 bases, with 12 bases between. As DNA, the CDR3 is TGTGCCATCATGGGGACCGGCGACTATGGCTACACCTTC. Residues: CAIMGTGDYGYTF.

This clonotype was observed at least ten times. The chain has TRBV3-1 and TRBJ2-2; no definite D call. Germline CDR1 and CDR2: LGHDT and YNNKEL (reference sequence). V was clipped by 3 bases and J by 0 bases, with 5 bases between them. The CDR3 spans 14 residues. CDR3 DNA sequence: TGTGCCAGCAGCCAGGGGACGAACACCGGGGAGCTGTTTTTT. Translated: CASSQGTNTGELFF. The full variable domain, in which reference TRBV3-1 and TRBJ2-2 provide the parts outside the CDR3, is DTAVSQTPKYLVTQMGNDKSIKCEQNLGHDTMYWYKQDSKKFLKIMFSYNNKELIINETVPNRFSPKSPDKAHLNLHINSLELGDSAVYFCASSQGTNTGELFFGEGSRLTVL.

This clonotype occurred many times. The CDR3 loop reads CASRGHEETQYF. In DNA form, the CDR3 reads TGTGCCAGCAGGGGCCACGAAGAGACCCAGTACTTC. The chain is built from TRBV25-1 and TRBJ2-5; no definite D call. Trimming took 6 bases from V and 3 from J, leaving 8 bases between them. The germline V gene has CDR1 MGHDK and CDR2 SYGVNS. This CDR3 region has 12 residues.

This clonotype was detected only a few times. The rearrangement uses TRBV6-2 or TRBV6-3 and TRBJ2-7; 9 nucleotides align to TRBD2. In germline, CDR1 is MNHEY, CDR2 SVGEGT. J gave up 3 bases and V 5 bases, and 8 bases lay outside the gene matches. The CDR3 has 15 residues. In DNA form, the CDR3 reads TGTGCCAGCAGTGCCCCGGGACTAGCCCTCTACGAGCAGTACTTC. Amino acids: CASSAPGLALYEQYF.

The sample holds a few counts of this clonotype. The V and J genes are TRBV3-1 and TRBJ2-5; 9 bases line up with TRBD2. V lost 0 bases, J lost 4 bases, and 15 bases stayed unmatched. This CDR3 contains 19 residues. Looked up from germline, CDR1 is LGHDT and CDR2 is YNNKEL (reference sequence). The CDR3 DNA is TGTGCCAGCAGCCAAGAACGGCGGTATAGCGGGAGCGAAAGAGAGACCCAGTACTTC. Its protein is CASSQERRYSGSERETQYF.

In its sample, this clonotype was seen many times. The chain links TRBV5-1 to TRBJ2-7; 7 bases agree with TRBD1. Trimming removed 4 bases from V and 0 bases from J; junction bases left unmatched: 7. Germline V gene sequence: CDR1 SGHRS, CDR2 YFSETQ. This CDR3 is built from 15 residues. The DNA for the CDR3 is TGCGCCAGCAGCATAGACGGGGACAGCTCCTACGAGCAGTACTTC. Translating gives CASSIDGDSSYEQYF.

CDR3 sequence (DNA): TGTGCCAGCAGCCCTGGTATCGGGAACACCGGGGAGCTGTTTTTT. Protein sequence: CASSPGIGNTGELFF. The chain couples TRBV3-1 to TRBJ2-2; unclear D gene. The CDR3 runs 15 residues. The germline CDR1 and CDR2 sequences are LGHDT and YNNKEL (reference sequence). Trimming removed 4 bases from V and 1 base from J, with 10 bases in between.

This clonotype was counted a few times. The chain uses TRBV18 and TRBJ2-5, with D perhaps assigned TRBD1 or TRBD2 (5 bases each). Trimming left V 5 bases short and J 5 bases short, with 12 bases between. CDR3 length equals 13 residues. Looked up from germline, CDR1 is KGHSH and CDR2 is LQKENI. The CDR3 DNA is TGTGCCAGCTCAACCGGGACGGTTGAGACCCAGTACTTC. It codes for CASSTGTVETQYF.

The chain uses TRBV11-2 and TRBJ1-2; D is uncertain. Germline CDR1 is SGHAT and CDR2 is FQNNGV. This CDR3 comprises 15 residues. V lost 1 base and J lost 2, with 11 bases in between. In nucleotides, the CDR3 is TGTGCCAGCAGCTTAGTGCCGGAGGACAACTATGGCTACACCTTC. Translated: CASSLVPEDNYGYTF.

J is TRBJ2-1 and V is TRBV9; no definite D call. The V gene lost 0 bases and the J gene lost 5 bases, with 9 bases spanning the gap. Germline V lookup: CDR1 SGDLS, CDR2 YYNGEE. This CDR3 comprises 14 residues. CDR3 sequence (DNA): TGTGCCAGCAGCGTAGTTCCAGAAAACAATGAGCAGTTCTTC. Residues: CASSVVPENNEQFF.

The rearrangement links TRBV5-4 to TRBJ2-1, with a tentative D call TRBD1 (6 bases). V dropped 3 bases and J dropped 8 bases, with 24 bases sitting between them. The CDR3 covers 17 residues. The germline V gene has CDR1 SGHNT and CDR2 YYREEE (reference sequence). This CDR3 is CASSSSPGQGAFDEQFF. The CDR3 bases are TGTGCCAGCAGCTCAAGCCCGGGACAAGGGGCCTTCGATGAGCAGTTCTTC.

A few counts support this clonotype. The genes are TRBV5-6 and TRBJ2-7; D gene unclear. Germline V gene lookup returns CDR1 SGHDT and CDR2 YYEEEE. This CDR3 has 12 amino acids. Between the trimmed V and J ends, which lost 3 bases and 6 bases, there was a span of 10 bases. In DNA, the CDR3 is TGTGCCAGCAGCTCTGGTCCGGGCGAGCAGTACGTC. This translates into CASSSGPGEQYV.

This clonotype has a count of ten or more. The rearrangement joins TRBV7-9 to TRBJ2-3; 9 positions agree with TRBD2. In germline, CDR1 is SEHNR, CDR2 FQNEAQ (reference sequence). The CDR3 sequence is 16 residues long. Trimming at V came to 3 bases and at J to 4 bases, leaving 8 bases not matched to a gene. The CDR3 DNA is TGTGCCAGCAGCTTCCTACCTAGCGGGGCCCCAGATACGCAGTATTTT. Translated, it gives CASSFLPSGAPDTQYF. Full variable domain (missing parts from reference TRBV7-9 and TRBJ2-3): DTGVSQNPRHKITKRGQNVTFRCDPISEHNRLYWYRQTLGQGPEFLTYFQNEAQLEKSRLLSDRFSAERPKGSFSTLEIQRTEQGDSAMYLCASSFLPSGAPDTQYFGPGTRLTVL.

This clonotype was observed many times. The chain joins TRBV20-1 to TRBJ2-5; 11 positions agree with TRBD2. The CDR3 runs to 16 residues. CDR1 is DFQATT, CDR2 SNEGSKA, per germline (reference sequence). V lost 0 bases to trimming and J lost 6 bases; unmatched junction nucleotides: 9. The CDR3 region is CSARDMNSGGVKTQYF. The CDR3 DNA reads as TGCAGTGCTAGAGATATGAATAGCGGGGGGGTGAAGACCCAGTACTTC.

In its sample, this clonotype was seen many times. This chain connects TRBV7-3 to TRBJ2-1; no reliable D call. The CDR3 runs to 12 residues. From germline, CDR1 is SGHTA and CDR2 FQGTGA. The V end lost 1 base, the J end lost 7 bases, and 5 bases lay between the germline ends. The CDR3 protein is CASSLIGNEQFF. The CDR3 DNA is TGTGCCAGCAGCTTAATAGGGAATGAGCAGTTCTTC.

J is TRBJ2-1 and V is TRBV9, with 10 nucleotides matching TRBD1. CDR3 size: 15 residues. V shed 0 bases and J 8 bases; nucleotides not matched to a gene: 5. The germline CDR1 and CDR2 sequences are SGDLS and YYNGEE. CDR3 sequence reads: CASSVADRGRYEQFF. In DNA form, the CDR3 reads TGTGCCAGCAGCGTAGCTGACAGGGGGCGGTATGAGCAGTTCTTC.

This clonotype has ten or more counts. The chain combines TRBV5-1 with TRBJ1-1; D might be TRBD1 (6 bases). Per the germline V gene, CDR1 is SGHRS and CDR2 is YFSETQ. CDR3 size: 14 residues. With 0 bases removed from V and 5 bases from J, the gap between germline ends came to 11 bases. Here the CDR3 reads CASSLDRVGTEAFF. CDR3 sequence (DNA): TGCGCCAGCAGCTTGGACAGGGTGGGGACTGAAGCTTTCTTT.